The rows below give T cell receptor beta chains drawn from one sample of a study of blood T cell repertoires in COVID-19. Generated by immunoSEQ multiplex PCR, the TCRdb table keeps only in-frame clones and is missing some. The sample gives some 340,000 clones, 85% of which show up once; 3% to 4.5% is in the top ten. Sequenced material: peripheral blood. Every receptor here comes from a woman between 18 and 29 years old with acute or convalescent COVID-19. Each CDR3 is given with its conserved first and last residue. The D gene is left open where the match is weak. Expanded clones get a size class; other rows say once, few or many, or leave the size out.

abundance	v_gene	j_gene	d_gene	CDR3aa	CDR3nt
-	TRBV5-8	TRBJ2-5	TRBD1	CASSFHGGGQGTISQETQYF	TGTGCCAGCAGCTTTCATGGTGGAGGACAGGGGACGATCTCCCAAGAGACCCAGTACTTC
-	TRBV5-4	TRBJ2-2	TRBD2	CASSLTSGGAGTGELFF	TGTGCCAGCAGCTTGACTAGCGGGGGGGCCGGCACCGGGGAGCTGTTTTTT
-	TRBV6-5	TRBJ2-7	-	CASRSTGTKTYEQYF	TGTGCCAGCCGTTCCACCGGGACAAAGACCTACGAGCAGTACTTC
-	TRBV18	TRBJ1-5	-	CASSPVGASNQPQHF	TGTGCCAGCTCACCGGTAGGGGCAAGCAATCAGCCCCAGCATTTT
-	TRBV27	TRBJ2-1	-	CASSFLAAYNEQFF	TGTGCCAGCAGTTTTCTGGCTGCCTACAATGAGCAGTTCTTC
-	TRBV5-1	TRBJ2-1	TRBD1	CASSLEDRAYNEQFF	TGCGCCAGCAGCTTGGAGGACAGGGCCTACAATGAGCAGTTCTTC
-	TRBV7-2	TRBJ1-5	-	CASSLAGRDGQPQHF	TGTGCCAGCAGCTTAGCGGGCAGGGATGGGCAGCCCCAGCATTTT
few	TRBV4-1	TRBJ1-6	-	CASSLEQASSYNSPLHF	TGCGCCAGCAGCCTGGAACAGGCCAGCTCCTATAATTCACCCCTCCACTTT
-	TRBV6-5	TRBJ1-2	TRBD1	CASTEPGQLYGYTF	TGTGCCAGCACCGAACCGGGACAGCTATATGGCTACACCTTC
many	TRBV4-2	TRBJ1-2	TRBD1	CASSQDPGTGPFGYTF	TGTGCCAGCAGCCAAGATCCGGGGACAGGGCCGTTTGGCTACACCTTC
-	TRBV20-1	TRBJ2-3	-	CSASLGLSTDTQYF	TGCAGTGCTAGTCTGGGCCTGAGCACAGATACGCAGTATTTT
once	TRBV7-8	TRBJ2-3	-	CASSSTGGDTDTQYF	TGTGCCAGCAGCTCCACAGGGGGGGACACAGATACGCAGTATTTT
-	TRBV13	TRBJ1-2	-	CASSLARNYGYTF	TGTGCCAGCAGCTTAGCACGGAACTATGGCTACACCTTC
once	TRBV11-2	TRBJ2-7	-	CASSRTYEQYF	TGTGCCAGCAGTCGGACTTACGAGCAGTACTTC
-	TRBV19	TRBJ2-7	-	CASSSTVYYEQYF	TGTGCCAGTAGTAGTACAGTATATTACGAGCAGTACTTC
-	TRBV5-1	TRBJ2-7	-	CASSLGQFNEQYF	TGCGCCAGCAGCTTGGGACAGTTCAACGAGCAGTACTTC
-	TRBV11-1	TRBJ2-7	TRBD2	CASRLAGDVYEQYF	TGTGCCAGCAGACTAGCGGGAGATGTCTACGAGCAGTACTTC
few	TRBV6-5	TRBJ2-5	-	CATEGTGTTQYF	TGTGCCACCGAAGGGACTGGCACGACCCAGTACTTC
-	TRBV5-1	TRBJ1-2	TRBD1	CASSLTSGTVSGYTF	TGCGCCAGCAGCCTAACTTCCGGGACAGTCTCTGGCTACACCTTC
-	TRBV11-3	TRBJ2-2	-	CASSLGRYTGELFF	TGTGCCAGCAGCTTAGGGAGGTACACCGGGGAGCTGTTTTTT
few	TRBV11-2	TRBJ2-1	TRBD2	CASSLRLAGNNEQFF	TGTGCCAGCAGCTTAAGACTAGCGGGGAACAATGAGCAGTTCTTC
-	TRBV11-2	TRBJ2-2	-	CASSFQGPNTGELFF	TGTGCCAGCAGCTTTCAGGGGCCGAACACCGGGGAGCTGTTTTTT
-	TRBV28	TRBJ2-2	-	CASSPLTEFANTGELFF	TGTGCCAGCAGTCCACTGACAGAGTTCGCGAACACCGGGGAGCTGTTTTTT
-	TRBV19	TRBJ2-7	TRBD2	CASKRGPTPTYEQYF	TGTGCCAGTAAGCGGGGGCCCACACCTACCTACGAGCAGTACTTC
-	TRBV7-8	TRBJ2-1	-	CASSLQKTPRVHEQFF	TGTGCCAGCAGCTTACAAAAGACCCCGCGGGTACATGAGCAGTTCTTC
many	TRBV5-5	TRBJ1-5	-	CASSLFDGNQPQHF	TGTGCCAGCAGCTTGTTTGACGGGAATCAGCCCCAGCATTTT
-	TRBV11-1	TRBJ2-7	TRBD1	CASSITDRGAYEQYF	TGTGCCAGCAGCATCACCGACAGGGGGGCCTACGAGCAGTACTTC
-	TRBV5-1	TRBJ1-2	-	CASSLTLTQGGGYTF	TGCGCCAGCAGCTTGACCCTTACCCAGGGAGGTGGCTACACCTTC
-	TRBV9	TRBJ2-7	-	CASSPQGNGNEQYF	TGTGCCAGCAGCCCACAGGGAAATGGTAACGAGCAGTACTTC
-	TRBV5-1	TRBJ2-3	-	CASTPGDNTDTQYF	TGCGCCAGCACCCCCGGCGACAACACAGATACGCAGTATTTT
-	TRBV3-1/TRBV3-2	TRBJ2-3	-	CASSQVPLEFASTDTQYF	TGTGCCAGCAGCCAAGTCCCCTTGGAGTTTGCTAGCACAGATACGCAGTATTTT
-	TRBV6-5	TRBJ2-2	-	CASKLLTGELFF	TGTGCCAGCAAACTCCTCACCGGGGAGCTGTTTTTT
-	TRBV5-5	TRBJ1-5	-	CASSLYSRVSDQPQHF	TGTGCCAGCAGCTTGTACTCCAGGGTCTCGGATCAGCCCCAGCATTTT
-	TRBV6-5	TRBJ1-5	TRBD1	CASSGQGNNQPQHF	TGTGCCAGCAGCGGACAGGGTAACAATCAGCCCCAGCATTTT
once	TRBV5-1	TRBJ2-5	TRBD2	CASSWNIAGGGETQYF	TGCGCCAGCAGCTGGAATATCGCGGGAGGGGGGGAGACCCAGTACTTC
-	TRBV5-5	TRBJ1-6	-	CASSSEGTSYNSPLHF	TGTGCCAGCAGCTCGGAGGGAACGTCCTATAATTCACCCCTCCACTTT
-	TRBV19	TRBJ1-6	-	CASHSSRQSSSYNSPLHF	TGTGCCAGTCACTCTAGCCGGCAGTCAAGCTCCTATAATTCACCCCTCCACTTT
-	TRBV7-2	TRBJ1-2	-	CASGQIANYGYTF	TGTGCCAGCGGACAGATTGCTAACTATGGCTACACCTTC
-	TRBV5-1	TRBJ2-1	-	CASSLVAGGHPNEQFF	TGCGCCAGCAGCTTGGTGGCCGGGGGGCACCCCAATGAGCAGTTCTTC
-	TRBV10-3	TRBJ2-4	TRBD2	CAISELSGTSAKNIQYF	TGTGCCATCAGTGAACTATCCGGGACTAGCGCCAAAAACATTCAGTACTTC
-	TRBV15	TRBJ2-1	-	CATSSLGSYNEQFF	TGTGCCACCAGCAGTCTGGGGAGCTACAATGAGCAGTTCTTC
-	TRBV5-1	TRBJ2-7	TRBD1	CASSSQTGQGPYEQYF	TGCGCCAGCAGCTCTCAGACGGGACAGGGCCCCTACGAGCAGTACTTC
-	TRBV12-3/TRBV12-4	TRBJ1-6	-	CASSDQVSPLHF	TGTGCCAGCAGCGACCAGGTTTCACCCCTCCACTTT
-	TRBV29-1	TRBJ2-1	TRBD2	CSGLLAEGRGYNEQFF	TGCAGCGGCTTACTAGCGGAGGGCCGAGGATACAATGAGCAGTTCTTC
-	TRBV19	TRBJ1-1	TRBD1	CASSILRRQGAKDTEAFF	TGTGCCAGTAGTATACTGCGCCGACAGGGGGCGAAGGACACTGAAGCTTTCTTT
-	TRBV30	TRBJ2-1	-	CAWEDRNNEQFF	TGTGCCTGGGAAGACAGGAACAATGAGCAGTTCTTC
-	TRBV28	TRBJ1-2	TRBD1	CASSYGQEGLYGYTF	TGTGCCAGCAGTTACGGACAGGAAGGTCTCTATGGCTACACCTTC
-	TRBV12-3/TRBV12-4	TRBJ2-2	-	CASMRGNTGELFF	TGTGCCAGCATGCGCGGAAACACCGGGGAGCTGTTTTTT
-	TRBV18	TRBJ2-3	TRBD1	CASSPPFGQGIDTQYF	TGTGCCAGCTCACCACCTTTCGGACAGGGAATAGATACGCAGTATTTT
-	TRBV12-3/TRBV12-4	TRBJ1-6	-	CASSFPRAPLHF	TGTGCCAGCAGTTTCCCCCGGGCACCCCTCCACTTT
few	TRBV10-3	TRBJ1-2	TRBD1	CAIKEGQSYGYTF	TGTGCCATCAAGGAGGGACAGAGCTATGGCTACACCTTC
-	TRBV19	TRBJ1-5	TRBD1	CASNDRGNQPQHF	TGTGCCAGTAATGACAGGGGCAATCAGCCCCAGCATTTT
-	TRBV7-6	TRBJ2-2	TRBD1	CASSLGQGASGELFF	TGTGCCAGCAGCTTAGGACAGGGGGCGTCCGGGGAGCTGTTTTTT
-	TRBV5-8	TRBJ1-2	-	CASSLEGVGDYGYTF	TGTGCCAGCAGCTTGGAGGGGGTCGGGGACTATGGCTACACCTTC